The 6 T cell receptor beta chains reported below all come from one sample, sequenced in a study of blood T cell repertoires in COVID-19. Profiling relied on immunoSEQ multiplex PCR, and the TCRdb table lists in-frame clones only, not all of them. The profile shows 200,000 to 250,000 clones, roughly 88% of them singletons. The sample was peripheral blood. The receptors were sampled from an elderly man with acute or convalescent COVID-19.

The rearrangement uses TRBV28 and TRBJ1-6; the D is unclear. CDR1 is MDHEN and CDR2 is SYDVKM in the germline V gene. This CDR3 region has 16 residues. The germline V and J ends were trimmed by 3 bases and 7 bases, with 16 bases remaining between them. CDR3 amino acids: CASSFLSETPNSPLHF. The CDR3 region has the DNA TGTGCCAGCAGTTTCCTCTCCGAGACTCCAAATTCACCCCTCCACTTT.

The chain combines TRBV25-1 with TRBJ1-2, with D perhaps matching TRBD1 (6 bases). Germline CDR1 is MGHDK and CDR2 is SYGVNS. V dropped 0 bases and J dropped 0 bases, with 11 bases sitting between them. The CDR3 runs to 16 residues. The chain's CDR3 is CASSEYRGGSNYGYTF. The DNA of the CDR3 is TGTGCCAGCAGTGAATATAGGGGGGGTTCTAACTATGGCTACACCTTC.

The chain's CDR3 is CASHPSAPSYEQYF. CDR3 coding DNA: TGTGCCAGCCACCCTAGCGCGCCGTCCTACGAGCAGTACTTC. V is TRBV6-6 and J is TRBJ2-7; D is possibly TRBD2 (6 bases). Germline V lookup: CDR1 MNHNY, CDR2 SVGAGI (reference sequence). V was shortened by 8 bases and J by 1 base, with 15 bases between the two germline ends. The CDR3 length is 14 residues.

A single count supports this clone. CDR3 loop: CASSGDLRALHF. CDR3 sequence (DNA): TGTGCCAGTTCCGGGGATCTTAGGGCCCTCCACTTT. The chain carries TRBV18 and TRBJ1-6; no reliable D call. V lost 9 bases and J lost 14, with 17 bases in between. From germline, CDR1 is KGHSH and CDR2 LQKENI. The CDR3 has 12 residues.

This clone was observed a single time. The chain employs TRBV5-6 and TRBJ1-3; D gene unclear. This CDR3 region has 14 residues. Trimming pared 1 base from V and 4 bases from J, leaving 9 bases between. Germline V gene data show CDR1 as SGHDT and CDR2 as YYEEEE. The CDR3 sequence: CASSLPSAGNTIYF. For the CDR3, the DNA is TGTGCCAGCAGCTTGCCCTCTGCGGGAAACACCATATATTTT.

The rearrangement joins TRBV6-5 to TRBJ1-1, with TRBD1 identical over 9 bases. CDR3 length: 13 residues. Per the germline V gene, CDR1 is MNHEY and CDR2 is SVGAGI. V lost 5 bases, J lost 5 bases, and 3 bases stayed unmatched. CDR3 bases: TGTGCCAGCAGTAGACAGGGGGAGACTGAAGCTTTCTTT. Protein: CASSRQGETEAFF.